The 26 T cell receptor beta chains reported below all come from one sample, sequenced in a study of memory CD4+ T cells and cytomegalovirus serostatus. Assay: immunoSEQ multiplex PCR; the TCRdb copy retains only in-frame clones and omits some. The sample carries 50,000 to 60,000 clones, 82% recorded once. The sort gate was single viable CD3+CD4+CD8-CD45RO+ cells for memory CD4+ T cells. Input material: memory CD4+ T cells from blood. The source is an adult in good health and CMV-seronegative.

The rearrangement links TRBV2 to TRBJ1-6, with a weak D call TRBD1 (5 bases). The CDR3 is 14 residues long. V lost 5 bases and J lost 7, with 12 bases in between. Germline CDR1 reads SNHLY; CDR2 reads FYNNEI. DNA of the CDR3: TGTGCCAGCAGTCTCGACAGTTTAAATTCACCCCTCCACTTT. Protein: CASSLDSLNSPLHF.

V and J are TRBV6-1 and TRBJ1-3; D is perhaps TRBD1 (6 bases). The CDR3 runs 17 residues. The ends were cut back, 4 bases at V and 2 bases at J, with 18 bases in the middle. Germline CDR1 is MNHNS and CDR2 is SASEGT. CDR3 in amino acids: CASSAVVGQTAGNTIYF. CDR3 coding DNA: TGTGCCAGCAGTGCCGTAGTAGGACAGACAGCTGGAAACACCATATATTTT.

The rearrangement joins TRBV5-4 to TRBJ1-4, with D tentatively TRBD1 (5 bases). Trimming took 4 bases from V and 8 from J, leaving 15 bases between them. Germline V gene data show CDR1 as SGHNT and CDR2 as YYREEE (reference sequence). The CDR3 has 14 amino acids. CDR3 sequence: CASSLTGDREKLFF. CDR3 sequence (DNA): TGTGCCAGCAGCCTCACGGGGGACCGGGAAAAACTGTTTTTT.

The chain joins TRBV7-9 to TRBJ2-5; D not resolved. The CDR3 is made up of 11 amino acids. With 5 bases removed from V and 5 bases from J, the gap between germline ends came to 6 bases. CDR1 SEHNR and CDR2 FQNEAQ come from the germline V gene (reference sequence). In nucleotides, the CDR3 is TGTGCCAGCAGCCGCCTGGAGACCCAGTACTTC. Translation gives CASSRLETQYF. Full variable domain (remainder filled in from reference TRBV7-9 and TRBJ2-5): DTGVSQNPRHKITKRGQNVTFRCDPISEHNRLYWYRQTLGQGPEFLTYFQNEAQLEKSRLLSDRFSAERPKGSFSTLEIQRTEQGDSAMYLCASSRLETQYFGPGTRLLVL.

The chain couples TRBV7-3 to TRBJ2-3, with a tentative D call TRBD2 (6 bases). The CDR3 extends over 14 amino acids. Per germline, CDR1 SGHTA and CDR2 FQGTGA. With 2 bases removed from V and 0 bases from J, the gap between germline ends came to 6 bases. CDR3 nucleotide sequence: TGTGCCAGCAGCTTAGCGGGGAGCACAGATACGCAGTATTTT. It specifies CASSLAGSTDTQYF.

This clone was recorded only once. This chain joins TRBV5-6 and TRBJ1-2; unclear D gene. V lost 0 bases and J 8 bases, leaving 17 bases between the germline ends. The CDR3 loop spans 15 amino acids. The germline V gene encodes CDR1 SGHDT and CDR2 YYEEEE. CDR3 nucleotides: TGTGCCAGCAGCTTGGCGGTCGGGCGGGCTTCCGGCTACACCTTC. Encoded protein: CASSLAVGRASGYTF.

This chain connects TRBV5-1 to TRBJ1-4; 8 bases map to TRBD1. The J segment lost 8 bases and the V segment lost 3 bases, leaving 9 bases of the junction unmatched. Germline V gene data show CDR1 as SGHRS and CDR2 as YFSETQ. CDR3 length: 15 amino acids. The CDR3 region is CASSWAQGAGEKLFF. Here the CDR3 DNA reads TGCGCCAGCAGCTGGGCCCAGGGGGCGGGCGAAAAACTGTTTTTT.

The V gene is TRBV29-1, the J gene TRBJ2-5; TRBD1 or TRBD2 may be the D gene (6 bases each). In germline, CDR1 is SQVTM, CDR2 ANQGSEA. The CDR3 sequence is 13 residues long. Trimming cost V 6 bases and J 0 bases, with 11 bases left between them. CDR3 in amino acids: CSVPGGDQETQYF. In nucleotides, the CDR3 is TGCAGCGTCCCCGGGGGCGACCAAGAGACCCAGTACTTC.

The sample holds a few counts of this clone. The V and J genes are TRBV9 and TRBJ1-5; 9 bases agree with TRBD1. Germline lookup yields CDR1 SGDLS and CDR2 YYNGEE. This CDR3 is 14 amino acids long. The V and J ends lost 4 bases and 3 bases, in that order; junction bases with no gene match: 2. CDR3 region: CASSRTGANQPQHF. The CDR3 bases are TGTGCCAGCAGCAGGACAGGGGCCAATCAGCCCCAGCATTTT.

This chain joins TRBV11-2 and TRBJ2-7; 8 nucleotides align to TRBD1. This CDR3 spans 14 amino acids. The germline V gene has CDR1 SGHAT and CDR2 FQNNGV. J gave up 3 bases and V 5 bases, and 6 bases lay outside the gene matches. CDR3 bases: TGTGCCAGCAGCCCAAGGACAGGGAACTACGAGCAGTACTTC. The encoded protein is CASSPRTGNYEQYF.

This rearrangement joins TRBV19 to TRBJ1-1; D uncertain. The CDR3 has 13 residues. The V end was cut by 7 bases, the J end by 1 base, with 10 bases between. Per germline, CDR1 LNHDA and CDR2 SQIVND (reference sequence). The CDR3 reads CASKLVTNTEAFF. The CDR3 nucleotides are TGTGCCAGTAAATTGGTTACGAACACTGAAGCTTTCTTT.

The CDR3 spells CASSHDSMNTGELFF. CDR3 sequence (DNA): TGCGCCAGCAGCCATGACAGCATGAACACCGGGGAGCTGTTTTTT. The chain has TRBV4-1 and TRBJ2-2; D may be TRBD1 (5 bases). The V gene's germline CDR1 is MGHRA and CDR2 YSYEKL. V was pared by 3 bases and J by 1 base, with 9 bases between. The CDR3 is 15 residues long.

The rearrangement links TRBV5-1 to TRBJ1-2, with TRBD1 matching over 10 bases. CDR1 is SGHRS and CDR2 is YFSETQ in the germline V gene. V shed 5 bases, J shed 0 bases, and the junction held 16 bases outside the gene matches. This CDR3 contains 19 residues. The CDR3: CASRLVFPGTGDSNYGYTF. The CDR3 coding sequence is TGCGCCAGCAGGCTTGTATTCCCCGGGACAGGGGACTCTAACTATGGCTACACCTTC.

The CDR3, as DNA: TGTGCCAGCAGCGGACAGGGAAGGACTGAAGCTTTCTTT. Amino acids: CASSGQGRTEAFF. This chain connects TRBV5-4 to TRBJ1-1; 8 positions agree with TRBD1. Per germline, CDR1 SGHNT and CDR2 YYREEE (reference sequence). The CDR3 has 13 amino acids. Trimming removed 4 bases from V and 5 bases from J; junction bases left unmatched: 4.

The chain recombines TRBV4-2 with TRBJ1-2; no clear D gene. Looked up from germline, CDR1 is LGHNA and CDR2 is YNFKEQ. V was clipped by 0 bases and J by 8 bases, with 10 bases between them. CDR3 size: 13 residues. Written as DNA, the CDR3 is TGTGCCAGCAGCCAAGATGTTCAATACGGCTACACCTTC. As protein: CASSQDVQYGYTF.

The V and J genes are TRBV2 and TRBJ2-3; D is uncertain. V gave up 5 bases and J gave up 4 bases, with 10 bases separating them. From germline, CDR1 is SNHLY and CDR2 FYNNEI. The CDR3 sequence is 13 residues long. The CDR3 DNA reads TGTGCCAGCAGTCCCCCACCCGCAGATACGCAGTATTTT. This sequence encodes CASSPPPADTQYF.

The gene calls are TRBV5-8 and TRBJ2-2, with D perhaps being TRBD1 or TRBD2 (5 bases each). Germline CDR1 and CDR2: SGHTS and YDEGEE. V lost 5 bases, J lost 2 bases, and 10 bases lay in between. The CDR3 loop spans 14 amino acids. For the CDR3, the DNA is TGTGCCAGCAGACGGGACGGTAACACCGGGGAGCTGTTTTTT. Its translation: CASRRDGNTGELFF. Complete variable domain (other parts from reference TRBV5-8 and TRBJ2-2): EAGVTQSPTHLIKTRGQQATLRCSPISGHTSVYWYQQALGLGLQFLLWYDEGEERNRGNFPPRFSGRQFPNYSSELNVNALELEDSALYLCASRRDGNTGELFFGEGSRLTVL.

V and J are TRBV6-1 and TRBJ1-2; 8 bases line up with TRBD1. CDR3 length: 16 residues. Trimming cost V 2 bases and J 1 base; bases outside gene matches: 6. CDR1 and CDR2 (germline): MNHNS, SASEGT. The CDR3 spells CASSEYQGQGNYGYTF. CDR3 DNA: TGTGCCAGCAGTGAATACCAAGGACAGGGTAACTATGGCTACACCTTC.

The chain is built from TRBV27 and TRBJ2-5; no firm D call. The J call is uncertain, as TRBJ2-7 better fits the DNA end. CDR1 and CDR2 (germline): MNHEY, SMNVEV (reference sequence). The CDR3 sequence is 13 residues long. The CDR3 reads CASSLRPPYEQYF. The CDR3 nucleotides are TGTGCCAGCAGTTTACGGCCCCCTTACGAGCAGTACTTC.

This clone occurred a few times. This chain uses TRBV5-4 with TRBJ2-5, with TRBD2 identical over 10 bases. Germline V gene sequence: CDR1 SGHNT, CDR2 YYREEE (reference sequence). With 4 bases clipped from V and 4 bases from J, the junction kept 10 bases outside the gene matches. The CDR3 sequence is 16 residues long. The CDR3 region is CASSPLTSGVAETQYF. The CDR3 DNA is TGTGCCAGCAGCCCCCTAACTAGCGGGGTAGCAGAGACCCAGTACTTC.

This clone was observed once. The CDR3 loop reads CATRRDQPTYEQYF. The CDR3, as DNA: TGTGCCACCAGAAGGGACCAACCAACCTACGAGCAGTACTTC. The chain carries TRBV10-3 and TRBJ2-7; D may be TRBD1 or TRBD2 (5 bases each). Germline V gene lookup returns CDR1 ENHRY and CDR2 SYGVKD. V was trimmed by 10 bases and J by 2 bases, leaving 18 bases between them. The CDR3 covers 14 residues.

This chain connects TRBV28 to TRBJ2-7; a possible D gene is TRBD1 (6 bases). CDR1 and CDR2 (germline): MDHEN, SYDVKM. The ends were cut back, 4 bases at V and 6 bases at J, with 16 bases in the middle. There are 14 residues in the CDR3. CDR3 residues: CASSSYRVGSEQYF. CDR3 in DNA: TGTGCCAGCAGTTCGTACAGGGTTGGTTCCGAGCAGTACTTC.

CDR3 nucleotides: TGTGCCAGCAGGACAGGGGGGAAAGATACGCAGTATTTT. Amino acid sequence: CASRTGGKDTQYF. The rearrangement uses TRBV28 and TRBJ2-3; TRBD1 aligns across 9 bases. The V gene's germline CDR1 is MDHEN and CDR2 SYDVKM. Germline trimming cut 6 bases from V and 5 bases from J; bases unmatched to any gene: 3. This CDR3 is 13 amino acids long.

V usage is TRBV4-1 and J usage is TRBJ2-3; maybe TRBD2 (5 bases). This CDR3 is built from 15 residues. Germline CDR1 is MGHRA and CDR2 is YSYEKL. V lost 1 base and J 2 bases, leaving 10 bases between the germline ends. The CDR3 coding sequence is TGCGCCAGCAGCCAAGTTGGCGGGCCCACAGATACGCAGTATTTT. Translating it yields CASSQVGGPTDTQYF.

This chain links TRBV2 with TRBJ2-2, with TRBD2 matching 12 bases. The CDR3 covers 14 residues. Per the germline V gene, CDR1 is SNHLY and CDR2 is FYNNEI. V gave up 5 bases and J gave up 6 bases; unmatched junction bases: 1. In nucleotides, the CDR3 is TGTGCCAGCAGTCCTAGCGGGGGGGCCGGGGAGCTGTTTTTT. Its protein is CASSPSGGAGELFF.

The chain has TRBV7-3 and TRBJ2-5, with D unresolved. The germline V gene encodes CDR1 SGHTA and CDR2 FQGTGA. CDR3 length equals 15 residues. V was shortened by 5 bases and J by 5 bases, with 18 bases between the two germline ends. The CDR3, as DNA: TGTGCCAGCAGCCTCATAGCCGGTAGCATTGAGACCCAGTACTTC. Protein product: CASSLIAGSIETQYF.